These 24 T cell receptor beta chains originate from one sample sequenced in a study of T cell responses to AZD1222 COVID-19 vaccine. TCRdb's table, derived via immunoSEQ multiplex PCR, lists solely in-frame clones and lacks some. The sample gives approximately 100,000 clones, roughly 86% of which show up once; roughly 10% is in the top ten. The sample here was peripheral blood, taken 28 days after the second AZD1222 dose. The receptor set was obtained from an adult who received the AZD1222 COVID-19 vaccine.

The genes are TRBV6-5 and TRBJ1-5; D is ambiguous. The V end lost 6 bases, the J end lost 0 bases, and 9 bases lay between the germline ends. The CDR3 runs 14 residues. The V gene's germline CDR1 is MNHEY and CDR2 SVGAGI. The CDR3 sequence: CASRVQDSNQPQHF. The CDR3 DNA sequence: TGTGCCAGCAGGGTTCAGGATAGCAATCAGCCCCAGCATTTT.

The chain carries TRBV12-3 or TRBV12-4 and TRBJ2-5; 8 nucleotides match TRBD2. The CDR3 runs 13 residues. J lost 5 bases, V lost 4 bases, and 3 bases had no gene match. The CDR3 DNA reads TGTGCCAGCAGTTACGGGAGGGGGGAGACCCAGTACTTC. This gives the protein CASSYGRGETQYF.

Concerning this clone: At one boundary the junction diverges from the germline segment, which might be a read error. This rearrangement joins TRBV7-7 to TRBJ2-7; 8 positions agree with TRBD1. This CDR3 has 14 residues. Germline V gives CDR1 SSHAT, CDR2 FNYEAQ (reference sequence). CDR3 sequence (DNA): TGTGCTAGCAGCCCTAGGACAGGGCTGGACGAGCAGTACTTC. Translation gives CASSPRTGLDEQYF.

The V gene is TRBV9, the J gene TRBJ2-3; no firm D call. This CDR3 spans 14 amino acids. The ends were cut back, 0 bases at V and 2 bases at J, with 7 bases in the middle. Germline V gives CDR1 SGDLS, CDR2 YYNGEE. CDR3 sequence: CASSVAQTTDTQYF. The CDR3 DNA follows: TGTGCCAGCAGCGTAGCTCAAACCACAGATACGCAGTATTTT.

The genes are TRBV19 and TRBJ1-2; no clear D gene. This CDR3 spans 14 amino acids. Germline CDR1 reads LNHDA; CDR2 reads SQIVND (reference sequence). Trimming took 7 bases from V and 1 from J, leaving 13 bases between them. CDR3 residues: CASIPLDRNYGYTF. The CDR3, as DNA: TGTGCCAGTATCCCACTTGACCGTAACTATGGCTACACCTTC.

There are a few counts of this clone. V is TRBV2 and J is TRBJ2-7; TRBD1 is a possible D gene (6 bases). V lost 4 bases to trimming and J lost 7 bases, with 14 bases between them. CDR3 length: 13 residues. Germline CDR1 reads SNHLY; CDR2 reads FYNNEI. Here the CDR3 DNA reads TGTGCCAGCAGTGGACAGGAGCCAGGAGAGCAGTACTTC. The encoded protein is CASSGQEPGEQYF.

The chain combines TRBV27 with TRBJ2-7; D possibly matches TRBD1 or TRBD2 (5 bases each). CDR1 is MNHEY, CDR2 SMNVEV, per germline (reference sequence). There are 14 residues in the CDR3. Trimming cost V 7 bases and J 7 bases, with 20 bases left between them. The DNA of the CDR3 is TGTGCCAGCAATCCCGTGGGACCCATGGGGGAGCAGTACTTC. It is translated as CASNPVGPMGEQYF.

The rearrangement links TRBV7-9 to TRBJ2-4; D possibly corresponds to TRBD2 (6 bases). CDR1 and CDR2 from the germline V gene are SEHNR and FQNEAQ (reference sequence). The V gene lost 5 bases and the J gene lost 6 bases, with 11 bases spanning the gap. The CDR3 has 13 amino acids. The CDR3: CASSPAGRNIQYF. The CDR3 DNA sequence: TGTGCCAGCAGCCCCGCGGGACGAAACATTCAGTACTTC.

This chain links TRBV27 with TRBJ2-7, with D tentatively TRBD1 or TRBD2 (5 bases each). Germline CDR1 MNHEY, CDR2 SMNVEV (reference sequence). Trimming stripped 1 base from V and 5 bases from J, with 15 bases between. This CDR3 is 15 amino acids long. The CDR3 nucleotides are TGTGCCAGCAGTTTATATATGCGCCAGGGAGACGAGCAGTACTTC. It yields the protein CASSLYMRQGDEQYF.

CDR3 amino acids: CASSAGLVEYEQYF. In DNA, the CDR3 is TGTGCCAGCTCAGCGGGACTAGTCGAGTACGAGCAGTACTTC. This chain links TRBV18 with TRBJ2-7, with 8 nucleotides matching TRBD2. The germline CDR1 and CDR2 sequences are KGHSH and LQKENI. The CDR3 extends over 14 amino acids. J was trimmed by 4 bases and V by 5 bases; bases with no gene match: 7.

The chain employs TRBV23-1 and TRBJ2-3, with TRBD2 matching over 13 bases. TRBV23-1 is classed as an ORF, of uncertain function. The CDR3 extends over 16 amino acids. J lost 3 bases, V lost 3 bases, and 3 bases had no gene match. The CDR3 DNA reads as TGCGCCAGCAGTCATCGGACTAGCGGGAGAACAGATACGCAGTATTTT. This encodes CASSHRTSGRTDTQYF.

The chain couples TRBV28 to TRBJ2-2; TRBD2 agrees at 11 bases. J gave up 6 bases and V 1 base, and 4 bases lay outside the gene matches. The CDR3 is 16 residues long. CDR1 MDHEN and CDR2 SYDVKM come from the germline V gene. The DNA for the CDR3 is TGTGCCAGCAGTTTATTAGCGGGAGGGCCCCCCGGGGAGCTGTTTTTT. Its translation: CASSLLAGGPPGELFF.

This clone appeared once. The rearrangement uses TRBV5-1 and TRBJ2-5, with a possible D match to TRBD1 (6 bases). Germline V CDR1 and CDR2: SGHRS, YFSETQ. The CDR3 is 14 residues long. V lost 0 bases to trimming and J lost 1 base, with 7 bases between them. The CDR3: CASSLETGQETQYF. The CDR3 nucleotides read TGCGCCAGCAGCTTGGAGACAGGCCAAGAGACCCAGTACTTC.

This CDR3 is CASRSNRETEAFF. CDR3 nucleotide sequence: TGTGCCAGCAGATCTAACCGGGAAACTGAAGCTTTCTTT. V is TRBV5-4 and J is TRBJ1-1; D is ambiguous. Per germline, CDR1 SGHNT and CDR2 YYREEE (reference sequence). The CDR3 extends over 13 amino acids. V was trimmed by 5 bases and J by 5 bases, leaving 13 bases between them. The variable domain in full, with the rest retrieved from reference TRBV5-4 and TRBJ1-1, is ETGVTQSPTHLIKTRGQQVTLRCSSQSGHNTVSWYQQALGQGPQFIFQYYREEENGRGNFPPRFSGLQFPNYSSELNVNALELDDSALYLCASRSNRETEAFFGQGTRLTVV.

In this sample, this clone turned up a few times. The V gene is TRBV30, the J gene TRBJ1-1; 9 bases fit TRBD1. The CDR3 spans 17 residues. The V gene's germline CDR1 is GTSNPN and CDR2 SVGIG (reference sequence). V shed 2 bases and J 0 bases; nucleotides not matched to a gene: 10. The CDR3 is CAWSRDRGGDMNTEAFF. CDR3 coding DNA: TGTGCCTGGAGTCGAGACAGGGGGGGGGACATGAACACTGAAGCTTTCTTT. Filled out from reference TRBV30 and TRBJ1-1, the complete variable domain reads SQTIHQWPATLVQPVGSPLSLECTVEGTSNPNLYWYRQAAGRGLQLLFYSVGIGQISSEVPQNLSASRPQDRQFILSSKKLLLSDSGFYLCAWSRDRGGDMNTEAFFGQGTRLTVV.

This rearrangement joins TRBV24-1 to TRBJ1-2; TRBD1 matches 8 bases. Germline values: CDR1 KGHDR, CDR2 SFDVKD. The CDR3 loop spans 16 amino acids. J was trimmed by 5 bases and V by 2 bases; bases with no gene match: 9. The CDR3 nucleotides are TGTGCCACCAGTGATTCGGGACAGGAGTCAGTATATGGCTACACCTTC. It specifies CATSDSGQESVYGYTF.

The genes are TRBV30 and TRBJ2-7; the D is unclear. CDR3 length: 12 residues. Trimming took 0 bases from V and 7 from J, leaving 10 bases between them. Germline V lookup: CDR1 GTSNPN, CDR2 SVGIG (reference sequence). The CDR3 nucleotides are TGTGCCTGGAGTGTTTTGGGAACGGAGCAGTACTTC. Translating gives CAWSVLGTEQYF.

The rearrangement joins TRBV16 to TRBJ1-3; unclear D gene. CDR3 length: 13 amino acids. Germline CDR1 is KGHSY and CDR2 is FQNENV. The V gene lost 4 bases and the J gene lost 3 bases, with 7 bases spanning the gap. For the CDR3, the DNA is TGTGCCAGCAGCCCTCAAAGTGGAAACACCATATATTTT. Amino acid sequence: CASSPQSGNTIYF.

The V gene is TRBV27, the J gene TRBJ2-2, with D possibly being TRBD1 (6 bases). Germline V gene data show CDR1 as MNHEY and CDR2 as SMNVEV (reference sequence). The CDR3 consists of 16 residues. V gave up 5 bases and J gave up 4 bases, with 17 bases separating them. CDR3 loop: CASSRYRERGTGELFF. The CDR3 DNA sequence: TGTGCCAGCAGTCGGTACAGGGAACGTGGCACCGGGGAGCTGTTTTTT.

The V and J genes are TRBV6-2 or TRBV6-3 and TRBJ2-7, with 11 nucleotides matching TRBD2. Germline V gene sequence: CDR1 MNHEY, CDR2 SVGEGT. V trimming: 2 bases; J trimming: 3 bases; junction bases outside the gene matches: 0. CDR3 size: 14 residues. The DNA for the CDR3 is TGTGCCAGCAGTTACGGGACTAGCGGCTACGAGCAGTACTTC. Protein sequence: CASSYGTSGYEQYF.

The chain recombines TRBV6-2 or TRBV6-3 with TRBJ2-3; TRBD2 matches at 7 bases. Germline CDR1 reads MNHEY; CDR2 reads SVGEGT. J was trimmed by 3 bases and V by 2 bases; bases with no gene match: 14. This CDR3 is built from 18 residues. The CDR3 loop is CASSYPPRLADGTDTQYF. The CDR3 DNA reads TGTGCCAGCAGTTACCCCCCTCGGCTAGCGGATGGAACAGATACGCAGTATTTT.

The V and J genes are TRBV28 and TRBJ1-4; TRBD1 might be the D (5 bases). V lost 3 bases and J lost 7, with 12 bases in between. CDR3 size: 14 residues. Germline values: CDR1 MDHEN, CDR2 SYDVKM. As DNA, the CDR3 is TGTGCCAGCAGTTTCGCGGGACTAGGTGAAAAACTGTTTTTT. It specifies CASSFAGLGEKLFF.

The chain links TRBV10-3 to TRBJ2-1; 14 bases are a match to TRBD2. V dropped 7 bases and J dropped 4; count of bases not matched to a gene: 6. CDR1 and CDR2 (germline): ENHRY, SYGVKD. The CDR3 is 16 amino acids. The CDR3: CAIKTGTSGGYNEQFF. CDR3 in DNA: TGTGCCATCAAGACCGGGACTAGCGGGGGTTACAATGAGCAGTTCTTC.

This rearrangement joins TRBV5-1 to TRBJ2-1, with 7 bases that match TRBD2. Trimming removed 1 base from V and 3 bases from J; junction bases left unmatched: 4. The CDR3 is made up of 15 amino acids. CDR1 is SGHRS and CDR2 is YFSETQ in the germline V gene. CDR3 residues: CASSLTGGFYNEQFF. The CDR3 DNA reads as TGCGCCAGCAGCTTGACGGGAGGCTTCTACAATGAGCAGTTCTTC.